This TCR beta chain was profiled in a study of T cell repertoires in cytomegalovirus infection. Study observations and caveats: In two of eight donors, the top clonotype was HLA-C-restricted CMV-specific.

TCRdb independently ran MiXCR on the reads; one entry per CDR3 protein. Here the sample spans roughly 500,000 distinct CDR3 sequences, more than 15% being singletons. From germline, CDR1 is MRHNA and CDR2 SNTAGT. Trimming took off 7 bases at V and 0 bases at J, with 10 bases between the two ends. CDR3 size: 14 residues. This clonotype was seen a few times. Its specificity is unknown. The sequence was obtained from a human donor in good health (CMV status not recorded). Some clones in this sample may be carry-over from other donors' samples. J is TRBJ2-1 and V is TRBV6-4; no reliable D call. The sample comprised CD8+ T cells from PBMCs. Written as DNA, the CDR3 is TGTGCCAGCATCCCGGGTTTCTCCTACAATGAGCAGTTCTTC. Its protein is CASIPGFSYNEQFF.